This entry describes one T cell receptor beta chain. What it binds is not known. This specimen comes from a study of T cells expressing NK-cell markers. Study-level information: Seven donors tested HCMV-seropositive and one tested seronegative among the eight sequenced. Overall study results and limits: For four donors, these clonotypes were likewise the leading ones in the CD3+CD56-NKG2C+ fraction.

cDNA encoding TCR beta was synthesized via 5'RACE template switching incorporating UMIs. TCRdb re-called the 5' RACE reads, yielding one record per CDR3 amino acid sequence without DNA. This sample's table reports about 260,000 distinct CDR3 sequences. Germline-derived CDR1 and CDR2 are SGHTA and FQGNSA. CDR3 length equals 15 residues. Sequencing was done on a sample of blood T cells: a sorted CD56 or NKG2C T cell subset, CD4+ or CD8+ T cells, or bulk PBMC T cells (not recorded which). This receptor was taken from a woman aged 18-70 years in good health. The chain combines TRBV7-2 with TRBJ2-3; as DNA is missing, the TRBD1 call by TCRdb cannot be tested. Here the CDR3 reads CASSGGGPPADTQYF.